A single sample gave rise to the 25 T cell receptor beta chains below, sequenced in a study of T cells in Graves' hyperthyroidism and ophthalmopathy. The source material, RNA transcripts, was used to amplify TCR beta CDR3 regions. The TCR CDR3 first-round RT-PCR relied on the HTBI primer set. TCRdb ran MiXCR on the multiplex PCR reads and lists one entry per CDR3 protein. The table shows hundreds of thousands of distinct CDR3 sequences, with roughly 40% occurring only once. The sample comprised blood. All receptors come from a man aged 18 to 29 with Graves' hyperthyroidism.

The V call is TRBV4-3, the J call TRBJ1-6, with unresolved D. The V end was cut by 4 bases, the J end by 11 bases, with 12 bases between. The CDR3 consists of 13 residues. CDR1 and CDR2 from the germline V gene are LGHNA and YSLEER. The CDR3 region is CASSPKRGTPLHF. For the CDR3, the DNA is TGCGCCAGCAGCCCCAAGAGAGGGACACCCCTCCACTTT.

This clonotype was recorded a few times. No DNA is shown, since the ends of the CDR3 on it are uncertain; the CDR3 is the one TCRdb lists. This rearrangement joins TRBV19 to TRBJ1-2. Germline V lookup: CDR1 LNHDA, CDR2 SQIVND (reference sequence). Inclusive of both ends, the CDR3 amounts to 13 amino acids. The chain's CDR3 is CASSLRLWLHLRF.

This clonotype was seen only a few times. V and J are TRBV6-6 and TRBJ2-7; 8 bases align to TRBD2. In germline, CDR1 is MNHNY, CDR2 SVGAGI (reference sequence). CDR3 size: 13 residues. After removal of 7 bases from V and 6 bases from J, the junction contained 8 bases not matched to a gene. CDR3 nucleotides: TGTGCCAGCAACCCGGGACTAGTGGGCGAGCAGTACTTC. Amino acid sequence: CASNPGLVGEQYF.

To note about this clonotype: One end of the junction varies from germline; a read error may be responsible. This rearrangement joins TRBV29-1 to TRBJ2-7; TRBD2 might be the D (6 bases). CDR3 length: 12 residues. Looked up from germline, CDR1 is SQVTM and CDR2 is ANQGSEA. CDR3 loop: CAWSTPSVEQYF. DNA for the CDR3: TGTGCCTGGAGTACACCTAGCGTCGAGCAGTACTTC.

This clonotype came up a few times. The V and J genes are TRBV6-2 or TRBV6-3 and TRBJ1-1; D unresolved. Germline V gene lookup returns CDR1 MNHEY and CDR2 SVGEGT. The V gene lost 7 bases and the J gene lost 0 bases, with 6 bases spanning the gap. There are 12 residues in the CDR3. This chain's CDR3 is CASTMMNTEAFF. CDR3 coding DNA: TGTGCCAGCACCATGATGAACACTGAAGCTTTCTTT.

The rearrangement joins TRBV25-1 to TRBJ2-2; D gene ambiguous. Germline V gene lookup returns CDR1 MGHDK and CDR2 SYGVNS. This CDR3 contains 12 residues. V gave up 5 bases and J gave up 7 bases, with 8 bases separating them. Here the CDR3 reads CASSFFSGELFF. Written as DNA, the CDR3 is TGTGCCAGCAGTTTTTTCAGCGGGGAGCTGTTTTTT.

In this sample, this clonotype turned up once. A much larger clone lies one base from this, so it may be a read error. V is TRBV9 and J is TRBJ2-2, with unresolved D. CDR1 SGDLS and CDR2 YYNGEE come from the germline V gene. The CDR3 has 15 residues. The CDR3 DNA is TGTGCCGGCAGCGTAGGAGAGCGGAACACCGGGGAGCTGTTTTTT. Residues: CAGSVGERNTGELFF. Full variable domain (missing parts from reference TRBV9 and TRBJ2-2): DSGVTQTPKHLITATGQRVTLRCSPRSGDLSVYWYQQSLDQGLQFLIQYYNGEERAKGNILERFSAQQFPDLHSELNLSSLELGDSALYFCAGSVGERNTGELFFGEGSRLTVL.

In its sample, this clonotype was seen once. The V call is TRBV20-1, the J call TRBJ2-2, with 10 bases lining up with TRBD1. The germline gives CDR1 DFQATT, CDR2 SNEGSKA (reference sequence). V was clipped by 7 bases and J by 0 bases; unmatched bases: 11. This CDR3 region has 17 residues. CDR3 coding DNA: TGCAGTGTTGAGACAGGGGGCGCGTTGGCGAACACCGGGGAGCTGTTTTTT. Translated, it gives CSVETGGALANTGELFF.

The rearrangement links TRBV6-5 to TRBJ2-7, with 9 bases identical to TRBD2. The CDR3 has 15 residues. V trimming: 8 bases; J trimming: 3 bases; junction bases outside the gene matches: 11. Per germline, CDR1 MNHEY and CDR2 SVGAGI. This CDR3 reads CASGLAGGGIYEQYF. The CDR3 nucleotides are TGTGCCAGCGGCCTGGCGGGAGGGGGAATCTACGAGCAGTACTTC.

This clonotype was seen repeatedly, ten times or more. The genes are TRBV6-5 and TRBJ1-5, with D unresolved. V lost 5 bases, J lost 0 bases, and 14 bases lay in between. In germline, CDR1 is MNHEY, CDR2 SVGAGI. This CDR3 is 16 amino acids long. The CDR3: CASSEVGFYSNQPQHF. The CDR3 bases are TGTGCCAGCAGTGAAGTGGGGTTCTATAGCAATCAGCCCCAGCATTTT.

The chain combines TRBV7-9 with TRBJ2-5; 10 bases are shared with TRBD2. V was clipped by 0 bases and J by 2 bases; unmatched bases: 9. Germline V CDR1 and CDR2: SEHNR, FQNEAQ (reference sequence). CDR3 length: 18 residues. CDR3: CASSLAMPRTSGQETQYF. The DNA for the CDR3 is TGTGCCAGCAGCTTAGCTATGCCCCGGACTAGCGGACAAGAGACCCAGTACTTC.

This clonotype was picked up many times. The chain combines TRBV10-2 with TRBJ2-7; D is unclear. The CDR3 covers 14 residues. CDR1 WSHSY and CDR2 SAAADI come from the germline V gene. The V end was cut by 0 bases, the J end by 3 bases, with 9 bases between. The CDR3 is CASSESGSLYEQYF. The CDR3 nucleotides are TGCGCCAGCAGTGAGTCGGGTAGCCTCTACGAGCAGTACTTC.

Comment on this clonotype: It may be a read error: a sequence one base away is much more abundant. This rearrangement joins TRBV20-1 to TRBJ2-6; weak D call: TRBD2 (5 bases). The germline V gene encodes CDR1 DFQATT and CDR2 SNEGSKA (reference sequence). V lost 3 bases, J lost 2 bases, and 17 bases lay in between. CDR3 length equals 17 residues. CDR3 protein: CSARTIAYHPGANVLTF. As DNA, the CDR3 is TGCAGTGCTAGGACTATCGCTTACCACCCTGGGGCCAACGTCCTGACTTTC.

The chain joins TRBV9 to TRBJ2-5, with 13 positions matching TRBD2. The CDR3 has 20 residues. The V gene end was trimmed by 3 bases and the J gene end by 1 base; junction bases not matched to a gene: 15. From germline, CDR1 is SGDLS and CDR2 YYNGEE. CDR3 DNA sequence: TGTGCCAGCAGCGATCGACTAGCGGGAGGTTTGGAGGTTACCCAAGAGACCCAGTACTTC. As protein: CASSDRLAGGLEVTQETQYF.

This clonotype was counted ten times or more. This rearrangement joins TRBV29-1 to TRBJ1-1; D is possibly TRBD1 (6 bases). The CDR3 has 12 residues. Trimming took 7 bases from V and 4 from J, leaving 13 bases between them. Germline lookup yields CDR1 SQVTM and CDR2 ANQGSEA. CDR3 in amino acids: CSGRQASTEAFF. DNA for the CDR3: TGCAGCGGCAGACAGGCTTCCACTGAAGCTTTCTTT.

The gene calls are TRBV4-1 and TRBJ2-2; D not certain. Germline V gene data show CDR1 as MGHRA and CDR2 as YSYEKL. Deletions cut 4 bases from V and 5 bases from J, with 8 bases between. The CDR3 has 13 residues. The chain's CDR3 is CASSRPMTGELFF. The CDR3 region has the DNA TGCGCCAGCAGCCGACCGATGACCGGGGAGCTGTTTTTT.

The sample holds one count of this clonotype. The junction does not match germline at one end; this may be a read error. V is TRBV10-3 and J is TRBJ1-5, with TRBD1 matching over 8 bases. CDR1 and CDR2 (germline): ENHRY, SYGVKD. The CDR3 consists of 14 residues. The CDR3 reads CASSLQGGHQPQHF. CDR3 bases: TGTGCCAGCAGTTTACAGGGGGGGCATCAGCCCCAGCATTTT.

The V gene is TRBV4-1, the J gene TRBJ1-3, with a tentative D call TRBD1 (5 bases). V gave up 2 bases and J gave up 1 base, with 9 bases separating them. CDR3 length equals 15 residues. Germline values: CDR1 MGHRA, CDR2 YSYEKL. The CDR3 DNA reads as TGCGCCAGCAGCCAACCCAGGGAGTCTGGAAACACCATATATTTT. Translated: CASSQPRESGNTIYF.

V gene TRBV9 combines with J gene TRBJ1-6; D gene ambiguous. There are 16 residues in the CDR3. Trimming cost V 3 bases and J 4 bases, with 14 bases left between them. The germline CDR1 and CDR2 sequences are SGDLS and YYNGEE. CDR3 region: CASSANGQTYNSPLHF. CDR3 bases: TGTGCCAGCAGCGCCAATGGCCAGACATATAATTCACCCCTCCACTTT.

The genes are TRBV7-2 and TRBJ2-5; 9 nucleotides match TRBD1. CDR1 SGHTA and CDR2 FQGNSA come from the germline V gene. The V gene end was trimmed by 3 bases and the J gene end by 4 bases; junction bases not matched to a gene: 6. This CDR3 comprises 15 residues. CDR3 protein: CASSLYRGPGETQYF. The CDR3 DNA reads TGTGCCAGCAGCTTGTACAGGGGGCCGGGAGAGACCCAGTACTTC.

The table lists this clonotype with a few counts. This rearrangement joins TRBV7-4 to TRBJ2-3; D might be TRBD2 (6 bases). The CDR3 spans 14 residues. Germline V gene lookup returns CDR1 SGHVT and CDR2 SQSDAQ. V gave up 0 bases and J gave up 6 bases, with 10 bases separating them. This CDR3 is CASSLAGAGDTQYF. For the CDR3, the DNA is TGTGCCAGCAGCTTAGCCGGGGCGGGGGATACGCAGTATTTT.

CDR3 nucleotides: TGTGCCAGCATATTCGGGACAGCCTATTCACCCCTCCACTTT. It yields the protein CASIFGTAYSPLHF. The rearrangement joins TRBV6-1 to TRBJ1-6; 7 nucleotides match TRBD1. J lost 8 bases, V lost 7 bases, and 8 bases had no gene match. Germline loops: CDR1 MNHNS, CDR2 SASEGT. There are 14 residues in the CDR3.

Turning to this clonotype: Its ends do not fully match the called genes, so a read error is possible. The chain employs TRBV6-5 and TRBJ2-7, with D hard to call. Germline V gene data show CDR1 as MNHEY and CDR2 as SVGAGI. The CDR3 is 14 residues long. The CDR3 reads CAISYSTSTYEQYF. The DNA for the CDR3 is TGTGCCATCAGTTACTCGACAAGTACCTACGAGCAGTACTTC.

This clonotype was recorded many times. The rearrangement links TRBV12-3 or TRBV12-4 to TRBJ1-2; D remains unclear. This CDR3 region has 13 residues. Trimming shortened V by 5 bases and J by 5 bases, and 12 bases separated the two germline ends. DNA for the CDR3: TGTGCCAGCAGTCACAGCACCCTTTATGGCTACACCTTC. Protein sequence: CASSHSTLYGYTF.

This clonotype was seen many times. The CDR3 DNA is TGTGCCAGCAGCCCGGGGCACCCCAACACTGAAGCTTTCTTT. Its translation: CASSPGHPNTEAFF. The chain uses TRBV9 and TRBJ1-1; D possibly corresponds to TRBD1 (5 bases). Between the trimmed V and J ends, which lost 4 bases and 2 bases, there was a span of 12 bases. CDR1 and CDR2 from the germline V gene are SGDLS and YYNGEE. This CDR3 region has 14 residues.